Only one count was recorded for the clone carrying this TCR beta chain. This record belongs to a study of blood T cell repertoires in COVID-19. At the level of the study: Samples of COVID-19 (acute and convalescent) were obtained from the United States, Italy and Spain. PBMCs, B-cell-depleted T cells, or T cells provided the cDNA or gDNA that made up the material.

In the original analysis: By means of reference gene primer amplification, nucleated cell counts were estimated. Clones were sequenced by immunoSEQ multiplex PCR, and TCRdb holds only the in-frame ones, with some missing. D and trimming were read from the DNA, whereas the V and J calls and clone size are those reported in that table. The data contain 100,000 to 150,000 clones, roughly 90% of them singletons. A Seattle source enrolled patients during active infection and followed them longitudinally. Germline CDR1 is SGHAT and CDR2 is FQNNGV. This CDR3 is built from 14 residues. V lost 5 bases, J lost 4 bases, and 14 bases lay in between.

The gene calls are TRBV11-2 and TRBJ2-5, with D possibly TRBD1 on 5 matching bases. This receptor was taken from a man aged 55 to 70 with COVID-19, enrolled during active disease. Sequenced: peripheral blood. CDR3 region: CASSQVGARETQYF. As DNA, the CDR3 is TGTGCCAGCAGCCAAGTAGGGGCAAGAGAGACCCAGTACTTC.